The 8 T cell receptor beta chains below all came from one sample that was sequenced in a study of vaccination effects on CD4 cells after COVID-19. Generated by immunoSEQ multiplex PCR, the TCRdb table keeps only in-frame clones and is missing some. This table holds tens of thousands of clones, approximately 70% found once. Prior to sequencing, the ViraFEST assay stimulated PBMC with viral peptide pools, which expanded the antigen-specific CD4+ T cells. Culturing for about ten days preceded CD4+ T cell isolation. Vaccine recipients, nucleocapsid antibody negative, had no prior SARS-CoV-2 infection. No antigen has been assigned to these receptors. The source was CD4+ T cells from PBMCs cultured with HCoV-OC43 spike peptides, collected before COVID-19 vaccination. Described subset: HCoV-OC43 spike overlapping peptide pool stimulation. Receptors originate from a human donor who received a COVID-19 vaccine.

This clone was observed a handful of times. The chain recombines TRBV5-1 with TRBJ2-1, with 8 bases aligning to TRBD2. The CDR3 is 16 amino acids. From germline, CDR1 is SGHRS and CDR2 YFSETQ. Losses at the gene ends were 7 bases for V and 4 bases for J; bases not matched to a gene: 13. The CDR3 sequence is CASRGSVTSEYNEQFF. DNA for the CDR3: TGCGCCAGCCGGGGGTCAGTGACTAGCGAATACAATGAGCAGTTCTTC.

The rearrangement joins TRBV18 to TRBJ1-1, with D perhaps TRBD1 (5 bases). CDR3 length: 14 amino acids. V gave up 3 bases and J gave up 3 bases, with 11 bases separating them. From germline, CDR1 is KGHSH and CDR2 LQKENI. Written as DNA, the CDR3 is TGTGCCAGCTCACCGGGGGTCGGGGACACTGAAGCTTTCTTT. Its protein product is CASSPGVGDTEAFF.

The CDR3 spells CASSFSRQGKDEQYF. In nucleotides, the CDR3 is TGTGCCAGCAGCTTTAGCCGACAGGGAAAGGACGAGCAGTACTTC. The J gene is TRBJ2-7, the V gene TRBV7-2, with 7 nucleotides matching TRBD1. The CDR3 has 15 residues. The trim removed 3 bases at V and 5 bases at J, leaving 10 bases unmatched. CDR1 and CDR2 from the germline V gene are SGHTA and FQGNSA.

This sequence joins TRBV24-1 and TRBJ2-3, with D possibly TRBD1 on 5 matching bases. Trimming removed 10 bases from V and 3 bases from J, with 13 bases in between. The CDR3 has 13 amino acids. The germline V gene encodes CDR1 KGHDR and CDR2 SFDVKD. The CDR3 reads CATQGLGTDTQYF. As DNA, the CDR3 is TGTGCCACGCAGGGTCTGGGAACAGATACGCAGTATTTT.

The chain couples TRBV24-1 to TRBJ1-2; D remains unclear. This CDR3 spans 9 amino acids. The ends were cut back, 9 bases at V and 6 bases at J, with 4 bases in the middle. Germline V lookup: CDR1 KGHDR, CDR2 SFDVKD. The DNA for the CDR3 is TGTGCCACCGGTCATGGCTACACCTTC. Its protein is CATGHGYTF.

The chain couples TRBV7-8 to TRBJ2-3, with 7 bases matching TRBD1. Germline V gives CDR1 SGHVS, CDR2 FQNEAQ. V gave up 6 bases and J gave up 0 bases; unmatched junction bases: 3. The CDR3 spans 14 residues. The CDR3 loop is CASSLDRSTDTQYF. The CDR3 DNA reads TGTGCCAGCAGTCTGGACAGGAGCACAGATACGCAGTATTTT. The variable domain in full, completed from reference TRBV7-8 and TRBJ2-3, reads GAGVSQSPRYKVAKRGQDVALRCDPISGHVSLFWYQQALGQGPEFLTYFQNEAQLDKSGLPSDRFFAERPEGSVSTLKIQRTQQEDSAVYLCASSLDRSTDTQYFGPGTRLTVL.

The V and J genes are TRBV20-1 and TRBJ2-3; 10 bases line up with TRBD2. After removal of 3 bases from V and 6 bases from J, the junction contained 9 bases not matched to a gene. This CDR3 is built from 15 residues. Germline CDR1 and CDR2: DFQATT and SNEGSKA (reference sequence). CDR3 nucleotides: TGCAGTGCTAGTGGGCTAGCGGGAGTCACGGATACGCAGTATTTT. Its protein product is CSASGLAGVTDTQYF.

V is TRBV24-1 and J is TRBJ2-1; 9 bases map to TRBD2. Trimming at V came to 5 bases and at J to 4 bases, leaving 14 bases not matched to a gene. The CDR3 sequence is 18 residues long. Looked up from germline, CDR1 is KGHDR and CDR2 is SFDVKD. CDR3 sequence (DNA): TGTGCCACCAGTGGCGCTACCTCGGGACTAGCATTATACAATGAGCAGTTCTTC. Its translation is CATSGATSGLALYNEQFF.